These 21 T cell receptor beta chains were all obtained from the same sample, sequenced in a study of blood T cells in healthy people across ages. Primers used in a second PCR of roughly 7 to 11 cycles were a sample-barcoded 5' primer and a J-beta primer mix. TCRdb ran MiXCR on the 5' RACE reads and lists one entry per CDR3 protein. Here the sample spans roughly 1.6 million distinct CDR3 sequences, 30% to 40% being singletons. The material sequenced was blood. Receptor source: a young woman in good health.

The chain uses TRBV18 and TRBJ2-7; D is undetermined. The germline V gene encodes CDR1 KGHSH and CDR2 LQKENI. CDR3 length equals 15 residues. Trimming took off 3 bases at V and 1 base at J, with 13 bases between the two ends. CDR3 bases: TGTGCCAGCTCACCCCGGGTCACAGAGTCCTACGAGCAGTACTTC. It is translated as CASSPRVTESYEQYF.

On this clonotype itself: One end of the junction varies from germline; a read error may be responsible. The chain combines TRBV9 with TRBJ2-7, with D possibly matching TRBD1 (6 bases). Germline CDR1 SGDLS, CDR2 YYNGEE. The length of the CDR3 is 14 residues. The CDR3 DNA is TGTGCCGGCAGCGTAGGGACAAATGGCTACGAGCAGTACTTC. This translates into CAGSVGTNGYEQYF.

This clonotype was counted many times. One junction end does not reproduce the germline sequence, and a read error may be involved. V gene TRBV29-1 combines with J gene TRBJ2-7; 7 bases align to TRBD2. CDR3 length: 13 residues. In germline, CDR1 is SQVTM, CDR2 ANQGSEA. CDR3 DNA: TGCAGCGTAGAAGAGGGAGGGGTCCACGAGCAGTACTTC. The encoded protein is CSVEEGGVHEQYF.

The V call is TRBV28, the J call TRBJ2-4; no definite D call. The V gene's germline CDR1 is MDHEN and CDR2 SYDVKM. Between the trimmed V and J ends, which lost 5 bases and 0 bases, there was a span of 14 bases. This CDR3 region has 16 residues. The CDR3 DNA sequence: TGTGCCAGCAGTCCCCGGATCGATCTAGCCAAAAACATTCAGTACTTC. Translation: CASSPRIDLAKNIQYF.

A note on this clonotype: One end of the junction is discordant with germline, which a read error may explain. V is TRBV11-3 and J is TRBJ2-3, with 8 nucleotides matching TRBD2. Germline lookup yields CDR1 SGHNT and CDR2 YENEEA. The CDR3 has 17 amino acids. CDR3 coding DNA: TGCGCCAGCAGCGGCCCCCCGGGGATAGCGGGACGGGATACGCAGTATTTT. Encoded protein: CASSGPPGIAGRDTQYF.

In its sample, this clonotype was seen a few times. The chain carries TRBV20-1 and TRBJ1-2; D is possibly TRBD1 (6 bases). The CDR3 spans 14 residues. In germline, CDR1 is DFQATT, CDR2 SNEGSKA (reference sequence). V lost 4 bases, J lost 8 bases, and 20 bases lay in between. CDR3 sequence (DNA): TGCAGTGCTATCCCTGACGGACAGAGCCTCGGCTACACCTTC. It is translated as CSAIPDGQSLGYTF.

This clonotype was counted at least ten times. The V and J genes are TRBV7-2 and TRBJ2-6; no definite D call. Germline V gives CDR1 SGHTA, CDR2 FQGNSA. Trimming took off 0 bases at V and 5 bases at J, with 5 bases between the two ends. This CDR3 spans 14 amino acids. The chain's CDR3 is CASSLASRANVLTF. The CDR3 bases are TGTGCCAGCAGCTTAGCGTCTCGGGCCAACGTCCTGACTTTC.

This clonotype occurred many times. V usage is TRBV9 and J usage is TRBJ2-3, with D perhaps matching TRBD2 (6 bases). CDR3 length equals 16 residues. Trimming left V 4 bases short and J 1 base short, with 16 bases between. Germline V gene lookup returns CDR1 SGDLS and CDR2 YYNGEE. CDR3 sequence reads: CASSPGGTFRTDTQYF. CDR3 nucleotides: TGTGCCAGCAGCCCCGGAGGGACTTTTCGCACAGATACGCAGTATTTT.

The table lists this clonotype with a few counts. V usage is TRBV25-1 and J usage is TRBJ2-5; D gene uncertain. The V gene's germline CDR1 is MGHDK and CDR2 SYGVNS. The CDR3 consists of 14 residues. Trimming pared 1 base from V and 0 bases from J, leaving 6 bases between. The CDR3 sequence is CASSELANQETQYF. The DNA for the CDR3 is TGTGCCAGCAGTGAATTGGCTAACCAAGAGACCCAGTACTTC.

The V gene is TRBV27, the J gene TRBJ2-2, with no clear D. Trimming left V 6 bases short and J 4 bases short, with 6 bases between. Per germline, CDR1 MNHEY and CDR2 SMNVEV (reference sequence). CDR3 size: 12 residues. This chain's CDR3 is CASSRPTGELFF. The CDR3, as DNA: TGTGCCAGCAGCCGCCCCACCGGGGAGCTGTTTTTT.

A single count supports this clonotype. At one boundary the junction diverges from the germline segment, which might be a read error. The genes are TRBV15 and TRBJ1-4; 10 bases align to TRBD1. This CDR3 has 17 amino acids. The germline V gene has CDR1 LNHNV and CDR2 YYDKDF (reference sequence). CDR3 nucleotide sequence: TGTGCCACCAGCAGCCCCCGAGACAGGGGGCATCGGGAAAAACGGTTTTTT. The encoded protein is CATSSPRDRGHREKRFF.

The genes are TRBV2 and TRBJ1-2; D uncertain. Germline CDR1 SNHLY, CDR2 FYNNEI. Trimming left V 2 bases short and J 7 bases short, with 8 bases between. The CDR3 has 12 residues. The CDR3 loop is CASSEFAGGYTF. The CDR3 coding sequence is TGTGCCAGCAGTGAATTCGCAGGTGGCTACACCTTC.

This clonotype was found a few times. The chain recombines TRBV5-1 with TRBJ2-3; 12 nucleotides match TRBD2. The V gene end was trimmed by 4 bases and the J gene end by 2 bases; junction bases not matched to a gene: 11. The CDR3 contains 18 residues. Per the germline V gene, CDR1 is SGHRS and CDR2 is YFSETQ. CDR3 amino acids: CASSEGLAGRRFTDTQYF. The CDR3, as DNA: TGCGCCAGCAGCGAGGGACTAGCGGGCCGTAGATTCACAGATACGCAGTATTTT.

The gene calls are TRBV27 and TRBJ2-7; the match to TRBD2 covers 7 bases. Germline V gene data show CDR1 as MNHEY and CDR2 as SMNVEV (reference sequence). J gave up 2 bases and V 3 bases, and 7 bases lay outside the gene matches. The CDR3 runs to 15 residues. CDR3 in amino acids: CASSLGGIGPYEQYF. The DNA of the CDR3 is TGTGCCAGCAGTTTGGGAGGGATTGGGCCCTACGAGCAGTACTTC.

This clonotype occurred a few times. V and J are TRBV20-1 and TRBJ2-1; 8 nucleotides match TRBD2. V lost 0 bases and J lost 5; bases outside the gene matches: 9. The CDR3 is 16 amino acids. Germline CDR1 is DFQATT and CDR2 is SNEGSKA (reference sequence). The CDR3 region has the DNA TGCAGTGCTAGAGATCGGGAGGGGTCGGTGGACAATGAGCAGTTCTTC. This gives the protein CSARDREGSVDNEQFF.

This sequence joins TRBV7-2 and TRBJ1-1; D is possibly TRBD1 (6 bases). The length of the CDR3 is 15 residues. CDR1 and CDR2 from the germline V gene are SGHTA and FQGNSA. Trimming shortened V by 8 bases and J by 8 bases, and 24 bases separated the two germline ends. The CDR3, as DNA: TGTGCCAGCGGCCCCCCTGACAGGCTGAACAGGGAAGCTTTCTTT. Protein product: CASGPPDRLNREAFF.

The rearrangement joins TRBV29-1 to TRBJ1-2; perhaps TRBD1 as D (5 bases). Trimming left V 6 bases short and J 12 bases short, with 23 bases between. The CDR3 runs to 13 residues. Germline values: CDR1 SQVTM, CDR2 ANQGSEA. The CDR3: CSVPQESASGHTF. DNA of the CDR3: TGCAGCGTCCCACAGGAGTCAGCTAGCGGCCACACCTTC. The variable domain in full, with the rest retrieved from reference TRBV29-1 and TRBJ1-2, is SAVISQKPSRDICQRGTSLTIQCQVDSQVTMMFWYRQQPGQSLTLIATANQGSEATYESGFVIDKFPISRPNLTFSTLTVSNMSPEDSSIYLCSVPQESASGHTFGSGTRLTVV.

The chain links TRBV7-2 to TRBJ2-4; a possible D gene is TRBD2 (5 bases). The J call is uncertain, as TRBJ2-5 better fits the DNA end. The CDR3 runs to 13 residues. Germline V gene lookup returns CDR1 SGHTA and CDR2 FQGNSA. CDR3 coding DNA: TGTGCCACCAATGGACTGGGGAGAGAGACCCAGTACTTC. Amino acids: CATNGLGRETQYF.

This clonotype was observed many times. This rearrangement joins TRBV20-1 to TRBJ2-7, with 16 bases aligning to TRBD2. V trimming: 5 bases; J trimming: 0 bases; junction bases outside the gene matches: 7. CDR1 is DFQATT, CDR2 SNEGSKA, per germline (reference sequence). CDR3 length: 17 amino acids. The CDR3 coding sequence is TGCAGTGCTTTCCCGGGACTAGCGGGGGGGAGCTCCTACGAGCAGTACTTC. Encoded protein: CSAFPGLAGGSSYEQYF.

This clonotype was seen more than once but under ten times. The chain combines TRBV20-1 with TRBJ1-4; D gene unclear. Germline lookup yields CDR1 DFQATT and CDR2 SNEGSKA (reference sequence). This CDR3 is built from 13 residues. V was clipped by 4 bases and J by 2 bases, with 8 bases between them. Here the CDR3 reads CSAIRSTNEKLFF. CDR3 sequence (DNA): TGCAGTGCTATCCGGAGTACTAATGAAAAACTGTTTTTT.

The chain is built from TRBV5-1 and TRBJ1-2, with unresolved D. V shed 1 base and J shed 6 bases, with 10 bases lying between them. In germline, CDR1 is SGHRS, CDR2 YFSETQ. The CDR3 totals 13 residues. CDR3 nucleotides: TGCGCCAGCAGCTTGACTACGAACGATGGCTACACCTTC. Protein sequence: CASSLTTNDGYTF. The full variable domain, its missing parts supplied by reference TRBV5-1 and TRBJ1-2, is KAGVTQTPRYLIKTRGQQVTLSCSPISGHRSVSWYQQTPGQGLQFLFEYFSETQRNKGNFPGRFSGRQFSNSRSEMNVSTLELGDSALYLCASSLTTNDGYTFGSGTRLTVV.